A single sample is the source of the 7 T cell receptor beta chains below, sequenced in a study of Graves' ophthalmopathy and Graves' hyperthyroidism. Amplification from RNA transcripts yielded the TCR beta CDR3 regions. Second-round multiplex PCR came after first-round RT-PCR with HTBI primers. A single record per CDR3 protein comes from TCRdb applying MiXCR to the multiplex PCR reads. The sample has around 340,000 distinct CDR3 sequences, roughly a sixth seen once. Sequenced material: peripheral blood. These receptors were taken from an adult man with Graves' ophthalmopathy.

Ten or more counts support this clonotype. The genes are TRBV5-1 and TRBJ1-5; the match to TRBD1 covers 8 bases. The J segment lost 4 bases and the V segment lost 4 bases, leaving 7 bases of the junction unmatched. Germline CDR1 reads SGHRS; CDR2 reads YFSETQ. There are 15 residues in the CDR3. The CDR3 loop reads CASSRTGGGNQPQHF. The CDR3 nucleotides are TGCGCCAGCAGCAGAACAGGGGGGGGTAATCAGCCCCAGCATTTT.

This clonotype was observed many times. This chain joins TRBV9 and TRBJ1-1; 8 bases map to TRBD1. V trimming: 2 bases; J trimming: 11 bases; junction bases outside the gene matches: 11. Germline V gene data show CDR1 as SGDLS and CDR2 as YYNGEE. The length of the CDR3 is 14 residues. DNA for the CDR3: TGTGCCAGCAGCGTTGGACAGGGACCGTTTGGGGCTTTCTTT. It encodes CASSVGQGPFGAFF.

The chain uses TRBV5-1 and TRBJ2-2; TRBD2 agrees at 8 bases. This CDR3 contains 14 residues. J gave up 3 bases and V 6 bases, and 4 bases lay outside the gene matches. Germline V gene sequence: CDR1 SGHRS, CDR2 YFSETQ. The CDR3 loop reads CASKGLAHTGELFF. CDR3 DNA: TGCGCCAGCAAAGGACTAGCCCACACCGGGGAGCTGTTTTTT.

This clonotype was counted at least ten times. The rearrangement joins TRBV30 to TRBJ2-7; maybe TRBD2 (7 bases). V was pared by 2 bases and J by 6 bases, with 17 bases between. Germline assignment: CDR1 GTSNPN and CDR2 SVGIG (reference sequence). The CDR3 sequence is 14 residues long. The CDR3 nucleotides read TGTGCCTGGAGTCCGTGGAAGGGAGGGGGCGAGCAGTACTTC. It codes for CAWSPWKGGGEQYF.

This clonotype was counted at least ten times. V is TRBV19 and J is TRBJ1-1; no reliable D call. V dropped 8 bases and J dropped 0 bases, with 10 bases sitting between them. The CDR3 length is 13 residues. Germline V gene sequence: CDR1 LNHDA, CDR2 SQIVND (reference sequence). The CDR3 DNA is TGTGCCAGTCAGGAATACATGAACACTGAAGCTTTCTTT. It encodes CASQEYMNTEAFF.

This clonotype was counted many times. This sequence joins TRBV28 and TRBJ2-2; the D gene is possibly TRBD2 (5 bases). CDR1 is MDHEN and CDR2 is SYDVKM in the germline V gene. This CDR3 contains 15 residues. V shed 4 bases and J shed 2 bases, with 11 bases lying between them. CDR3 bases: TGTGCCAGCAGTTGGTGGACTTTAAACACCGGGGAGCTGTTTTTT. It is translated as CASSWWTLNTGELFF.

This clonotype has only a few counts. V usage is TRBV12-3 or TRBV12-4 and J usage is TRBJ1-1; the D gene is possibly TRBD1 (5 bases). The CDR3 contains 15 residues. V lost 5 bases and J 0 bases, leaving 13 bases between the germline ends. In DNA form, the CDR3 reads TGTGCCAGCAGTCCATCGACAGCAATGAACACTGAAGCTTTCTTT. It is translated as CASSPSTAMNTEAFF.